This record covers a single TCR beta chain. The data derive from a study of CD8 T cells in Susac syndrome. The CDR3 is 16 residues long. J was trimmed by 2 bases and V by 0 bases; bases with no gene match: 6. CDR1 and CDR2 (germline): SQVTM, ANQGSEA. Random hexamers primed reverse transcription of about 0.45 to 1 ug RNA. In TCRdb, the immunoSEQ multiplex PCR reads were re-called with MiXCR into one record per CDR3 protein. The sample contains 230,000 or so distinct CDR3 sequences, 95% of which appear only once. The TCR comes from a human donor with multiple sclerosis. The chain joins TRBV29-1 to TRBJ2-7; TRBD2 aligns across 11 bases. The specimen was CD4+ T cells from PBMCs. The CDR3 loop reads CSVEDPGTSGAYEQYF. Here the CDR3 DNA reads TGCAGCGTTGAAGATCCTGGGACTAGCGGAGCCTACGAGCAGTACTTC.